This TCR beta chain appears in the sequencing data of a study of blood T cell repertoires in COVID-19. V gave up 6 bases and J gave up 0 bases, with 15 bases separating them. The CDR3 runs to 16 residues. The germline V gene has CDR1 MNHEY and CDR2 SVGEGT. Only in-frame clones appear in the TCRdb table, and some are missing; sequencing was by immunoSEQ multiplex PCR. Of some 120,000 clones in the sample, over 80% were seen once. Sequencing used peripheral blood. This clonotype was sampled from a man in his 70s with acute or convalescent COVID-19. This chain links TRBV6-2 or TRBV6-3 with TRBJ2-4, with D tentatively TRBD1 (5 bases). The CDR3 region is CASSLRAGPAKNIQYF. The CDR3, as DNA: TGTGCCAGCAGCCTCCGGGCAGGGCCAGCCAAAAACATTCAGTACTTC.